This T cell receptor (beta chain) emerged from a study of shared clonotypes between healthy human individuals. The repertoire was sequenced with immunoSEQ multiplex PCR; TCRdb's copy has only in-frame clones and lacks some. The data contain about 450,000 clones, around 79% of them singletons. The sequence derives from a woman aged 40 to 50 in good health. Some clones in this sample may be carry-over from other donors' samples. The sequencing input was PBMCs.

CDR3 sequence: CSVETGTGGEQFF. The CDR3 region has the DNA TGCAGCGTTGAAACGGGGACCGGGGGCGAGCAGTTCTTC. The rearrangement uses TRBV29-1 and TRBJ2-1, with D perhaps assigned TRBD1 or TRBD2 (6 bases each). The CDR3 spans 13 residues. V was pared by 2 bases and J by 10 bases, with 15 bases between. Germline assignment: CDR1 SQVTM and CDR2 ANQGSEA.